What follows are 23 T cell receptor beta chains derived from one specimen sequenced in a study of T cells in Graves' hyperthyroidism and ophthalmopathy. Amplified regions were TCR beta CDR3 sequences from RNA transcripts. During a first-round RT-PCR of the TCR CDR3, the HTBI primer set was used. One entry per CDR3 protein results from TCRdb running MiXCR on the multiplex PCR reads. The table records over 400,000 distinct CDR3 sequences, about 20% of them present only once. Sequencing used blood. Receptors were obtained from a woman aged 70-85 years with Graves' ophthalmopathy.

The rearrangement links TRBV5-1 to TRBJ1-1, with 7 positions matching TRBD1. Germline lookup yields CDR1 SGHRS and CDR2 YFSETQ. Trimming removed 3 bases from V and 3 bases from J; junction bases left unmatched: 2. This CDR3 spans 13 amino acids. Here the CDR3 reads CASSWDSHTEAFF. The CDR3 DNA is TGCGCCAGCAGCTGGGACAGTCACACTGAAGCTTTCTTT.

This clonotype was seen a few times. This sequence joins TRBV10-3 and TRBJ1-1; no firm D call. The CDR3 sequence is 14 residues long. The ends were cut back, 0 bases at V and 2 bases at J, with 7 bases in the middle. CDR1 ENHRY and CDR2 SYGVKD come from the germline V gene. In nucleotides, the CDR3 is TGTGCCATCAGTGAGTCAGGCAGAAACACTGAAGCTTTCTTT. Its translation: CAISESGRNTEAFF.

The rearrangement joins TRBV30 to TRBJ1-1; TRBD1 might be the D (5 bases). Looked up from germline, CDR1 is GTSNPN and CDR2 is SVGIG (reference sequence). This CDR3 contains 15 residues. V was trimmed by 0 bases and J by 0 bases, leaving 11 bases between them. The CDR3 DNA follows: TGTGCCTGGAGTGTTGGAGGGGCCCTGAACACTGAAGCTTTCTTT. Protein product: CAWSVGGALNTEAFF.

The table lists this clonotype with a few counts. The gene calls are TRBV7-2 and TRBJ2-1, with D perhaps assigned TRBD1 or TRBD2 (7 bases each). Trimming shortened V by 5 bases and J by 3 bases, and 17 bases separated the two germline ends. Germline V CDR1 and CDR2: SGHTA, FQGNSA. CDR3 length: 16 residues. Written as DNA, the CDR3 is TGTGCCAGCAGCCCGATGACAGGGAGGGTCTACAATGAGCAGTTCTTC. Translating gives CASSPMTGRVYNEQFF.

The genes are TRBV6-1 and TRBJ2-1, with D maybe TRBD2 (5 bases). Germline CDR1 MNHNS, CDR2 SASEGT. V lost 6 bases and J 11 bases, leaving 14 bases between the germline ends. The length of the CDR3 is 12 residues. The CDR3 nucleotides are TGTGCCAGCAGCGTGGAAGCGGCACAGCAGTTCTTC. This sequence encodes CASSVEAAQQFF.

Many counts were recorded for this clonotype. Here the CDR3 DNA reads TGTGCCAGCAGGGACAGGCGGGAGGACGGGGAGCTGTTTTTT. Protein product: CASRDRREDGELFF. The V gene is TRBV28, the J gene TRBJ2-2; possibly TRBD2 for D (8 bases). Germline CDR1 reads MDHEN; CDR2 reads SYDVKM. The V gene lost 6 bases and the J gene lost 7 bases, with 15 bases spanning the gap. The CDR3 length is 14 residues.

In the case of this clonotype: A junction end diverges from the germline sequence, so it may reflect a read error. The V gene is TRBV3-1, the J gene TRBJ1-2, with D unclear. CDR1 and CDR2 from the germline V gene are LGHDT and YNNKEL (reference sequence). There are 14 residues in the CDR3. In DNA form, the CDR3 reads TGTGCCAGCAGCCGATCGGACCCGATCTATGGCCACACCTTC. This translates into CASSRSDPIYGHTF.

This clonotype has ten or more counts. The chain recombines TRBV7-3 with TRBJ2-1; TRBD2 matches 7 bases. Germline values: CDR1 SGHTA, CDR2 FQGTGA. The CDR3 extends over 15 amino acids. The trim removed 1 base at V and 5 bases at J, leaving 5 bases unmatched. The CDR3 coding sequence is TGTGCCAGCAGCTTAAGCGGGAGCGCGAACAATGAGCAGTTCTTC. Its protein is CASSLSGSANNEQFF. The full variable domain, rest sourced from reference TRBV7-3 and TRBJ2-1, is GAGVSQTPSNKVTEKGKYVELRCDPISGHTALYWYRQSLGQGPEFLIYFQGTGAADDSGLPNDRFFAVRPEGSVSTLKIQRTERGDSAVYLCASSLSGSANNEQFFGPGTRLTVL.

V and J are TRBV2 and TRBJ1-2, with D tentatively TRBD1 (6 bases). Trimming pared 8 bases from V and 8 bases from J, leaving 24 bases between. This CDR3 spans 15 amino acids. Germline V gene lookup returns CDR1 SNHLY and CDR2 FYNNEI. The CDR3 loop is CASSGVGGLLGGYTF. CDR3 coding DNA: TGTGCCAGCTCGGGTGTAGGGGGTCTCCTTGGCGGCTACACCTTC.

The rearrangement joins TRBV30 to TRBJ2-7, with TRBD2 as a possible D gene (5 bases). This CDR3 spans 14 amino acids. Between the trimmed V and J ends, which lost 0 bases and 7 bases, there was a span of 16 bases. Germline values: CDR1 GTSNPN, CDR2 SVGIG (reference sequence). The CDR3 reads CAWSVPSPRGEQYF. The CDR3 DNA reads TGTGCCTGGAGTGTACCCTCCCCCCGAGGGGAGCAGTACTTC.

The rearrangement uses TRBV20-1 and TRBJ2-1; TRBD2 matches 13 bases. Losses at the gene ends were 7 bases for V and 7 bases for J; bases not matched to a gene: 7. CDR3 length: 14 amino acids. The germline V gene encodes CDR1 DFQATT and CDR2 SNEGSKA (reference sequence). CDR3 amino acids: CSVSRLAGGNEQFF. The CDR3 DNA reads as TGCAGTGTTAGTAGACTAGCGGGAGGTAATGAGCAGTTCTTC.

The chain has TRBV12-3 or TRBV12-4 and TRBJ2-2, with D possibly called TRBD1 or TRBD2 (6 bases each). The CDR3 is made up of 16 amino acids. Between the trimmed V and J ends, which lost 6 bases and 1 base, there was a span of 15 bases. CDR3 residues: CASSKPGARNTGELFF. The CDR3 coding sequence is TGTGCCAGCAGCAAGCCGGGGGCGAGGAACACCGGGGAGCTGTTTTTT.

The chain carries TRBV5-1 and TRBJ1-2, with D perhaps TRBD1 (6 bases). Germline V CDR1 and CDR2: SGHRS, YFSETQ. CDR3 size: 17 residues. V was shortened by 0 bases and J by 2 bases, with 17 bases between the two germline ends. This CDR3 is CASSLEGRQDTNYGYTF. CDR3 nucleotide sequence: TGCGCCAGCAGCTTGGAGGGGAGACAGGATACGAACTATGGCTACACCTTC.

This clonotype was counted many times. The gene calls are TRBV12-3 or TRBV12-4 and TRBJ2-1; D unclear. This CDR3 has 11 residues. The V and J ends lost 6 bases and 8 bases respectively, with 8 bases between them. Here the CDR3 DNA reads TGTGCCAGCAGCCTTGAGCATGAGCAGTTCTTC. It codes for CASSLEHEQFF.

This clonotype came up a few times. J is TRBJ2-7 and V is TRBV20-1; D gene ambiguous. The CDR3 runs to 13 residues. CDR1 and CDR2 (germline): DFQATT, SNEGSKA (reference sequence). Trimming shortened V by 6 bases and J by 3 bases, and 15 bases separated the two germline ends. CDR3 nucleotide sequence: TGCAGTGCCGCCAAGACGGGCAGCTACGAGCAGTACTTC. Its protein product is CSAAKTGSYEQYF.

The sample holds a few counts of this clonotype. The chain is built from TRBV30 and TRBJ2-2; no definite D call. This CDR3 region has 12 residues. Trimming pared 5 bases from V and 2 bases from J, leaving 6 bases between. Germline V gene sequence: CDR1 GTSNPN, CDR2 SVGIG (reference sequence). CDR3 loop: CAWGTNTGELFF. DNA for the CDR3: TGTGCCTGGGGTACTAACACCGGGGAGCTGTTTTTT.

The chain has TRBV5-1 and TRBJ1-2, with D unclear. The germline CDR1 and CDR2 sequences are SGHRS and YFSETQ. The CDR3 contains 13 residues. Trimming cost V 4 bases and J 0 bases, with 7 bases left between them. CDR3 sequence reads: CASSIGANYGYTF. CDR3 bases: TGCGCCAGCAGCATCGGGGCTAACTATGGCTACACCTTC.

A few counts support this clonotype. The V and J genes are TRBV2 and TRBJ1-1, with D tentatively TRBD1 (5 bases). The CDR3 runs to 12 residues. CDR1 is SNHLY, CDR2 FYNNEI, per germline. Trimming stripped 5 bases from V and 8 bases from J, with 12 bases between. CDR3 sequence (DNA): TGTGCCAGCAGTTCCGGGGCCCCAGAAGCTTTCTTT. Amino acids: CASSSGAPEAFF.

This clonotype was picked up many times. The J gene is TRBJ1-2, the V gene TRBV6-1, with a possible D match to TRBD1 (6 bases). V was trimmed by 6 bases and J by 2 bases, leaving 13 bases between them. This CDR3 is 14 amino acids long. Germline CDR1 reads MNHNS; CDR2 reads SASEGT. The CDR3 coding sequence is TGTGCCAGCAGCCTAAACGGACAGAACTATGGCTACACCTTC. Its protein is CASSLNGQNYGYTF.

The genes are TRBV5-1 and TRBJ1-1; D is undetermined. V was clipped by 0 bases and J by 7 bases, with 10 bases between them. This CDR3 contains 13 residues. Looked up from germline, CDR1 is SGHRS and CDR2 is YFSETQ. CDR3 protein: CASSLVGEGEAFF. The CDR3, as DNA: TGCGCCAGCAGCTTGGTTGGGGAGGGTGAAGCTTTCTTT. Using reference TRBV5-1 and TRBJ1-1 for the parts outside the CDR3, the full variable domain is KAGVTQTPRYLIKTRGQQVTLSCSPISGHRSVSWYQQTPGQGLQFLFEYFSETQRNKGNFPGRFSGRQFSNSRSEMNVSTLELGDSALYLCASSLVGEGEAFFGQGTRLTVV.

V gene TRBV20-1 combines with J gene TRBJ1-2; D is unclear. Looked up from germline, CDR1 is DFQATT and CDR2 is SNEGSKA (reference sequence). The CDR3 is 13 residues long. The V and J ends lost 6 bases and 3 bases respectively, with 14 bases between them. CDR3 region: CSASTPYYYGYTF. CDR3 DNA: TGCAGTGCCTCGACACCCTATTACTATGGCTACACCTTC.

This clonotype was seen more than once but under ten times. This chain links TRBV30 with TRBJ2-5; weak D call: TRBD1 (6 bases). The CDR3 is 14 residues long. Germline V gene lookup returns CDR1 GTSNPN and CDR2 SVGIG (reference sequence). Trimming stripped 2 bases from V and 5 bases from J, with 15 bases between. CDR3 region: CAWSTGGSGETQYF. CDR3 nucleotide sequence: TGTGCCTGGAGTACTGGGGGCTCAGGCGAGACCCAGTACTTC.

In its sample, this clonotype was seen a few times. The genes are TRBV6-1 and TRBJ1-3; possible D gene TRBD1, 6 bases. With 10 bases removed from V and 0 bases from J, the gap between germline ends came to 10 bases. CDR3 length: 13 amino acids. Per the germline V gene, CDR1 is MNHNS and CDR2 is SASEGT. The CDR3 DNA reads TGTGCCACAGGGGTTAGCTCTGGAAACACCATATATTTT. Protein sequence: CATGVSSGNTIYF.